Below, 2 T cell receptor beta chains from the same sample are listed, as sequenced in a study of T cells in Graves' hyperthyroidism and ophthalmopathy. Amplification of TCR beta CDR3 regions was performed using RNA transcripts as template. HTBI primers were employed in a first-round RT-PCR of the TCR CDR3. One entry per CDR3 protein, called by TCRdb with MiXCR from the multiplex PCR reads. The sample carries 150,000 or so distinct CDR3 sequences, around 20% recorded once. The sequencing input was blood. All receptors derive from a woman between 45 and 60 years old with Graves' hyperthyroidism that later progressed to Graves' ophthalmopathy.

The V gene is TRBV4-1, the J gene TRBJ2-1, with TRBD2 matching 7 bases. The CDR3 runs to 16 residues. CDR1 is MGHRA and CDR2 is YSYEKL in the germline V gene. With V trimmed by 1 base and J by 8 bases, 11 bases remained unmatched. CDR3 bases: TGCGCCAGCAGCCAAGGGGGAGCGGGAAAAATCTATGAGCAGTTCTTC. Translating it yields CASSQGGAGKIYEQFF.

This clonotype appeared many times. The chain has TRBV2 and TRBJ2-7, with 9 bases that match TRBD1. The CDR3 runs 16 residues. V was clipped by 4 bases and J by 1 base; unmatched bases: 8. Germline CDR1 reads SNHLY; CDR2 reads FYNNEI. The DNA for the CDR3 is TGTGCCAGCAGTGTCCGACGGGACAGGGCGTCCTACGAGCAGTACTTC. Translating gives CASSVRRDRASYEQYF.